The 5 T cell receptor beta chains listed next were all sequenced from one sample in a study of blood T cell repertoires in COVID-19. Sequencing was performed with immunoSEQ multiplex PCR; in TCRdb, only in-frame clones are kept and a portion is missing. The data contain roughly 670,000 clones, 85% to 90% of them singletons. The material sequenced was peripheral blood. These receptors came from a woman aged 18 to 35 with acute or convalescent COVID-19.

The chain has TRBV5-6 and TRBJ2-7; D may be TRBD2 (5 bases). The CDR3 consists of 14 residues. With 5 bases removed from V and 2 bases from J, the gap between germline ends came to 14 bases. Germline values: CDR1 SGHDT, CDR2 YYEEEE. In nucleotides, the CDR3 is TGTGCCAGCAGGGACTCGAGGGATCCCTACGAGCAGTACTTC. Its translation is CASRDSRDPYEQYF.

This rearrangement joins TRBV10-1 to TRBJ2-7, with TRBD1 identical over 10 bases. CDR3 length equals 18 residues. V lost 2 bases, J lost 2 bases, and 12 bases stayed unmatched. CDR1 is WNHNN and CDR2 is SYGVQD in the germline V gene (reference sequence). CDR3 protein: CASSEGQGVGLAPYEQYF. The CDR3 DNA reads TGCGCCAGCAGTGAGGGACAGGGGGTAGGACTAGCCCCCTACGAGCAGTACTTC.

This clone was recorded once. The CDR3 sequence is CASSGGRHTEAFF. CDR3 in DNA: TGTGCCAGCAGCGGGGGACGGCACACTGAAGCTTTCTTT. The J gene is TRBJ1-1, the V gene TRBV6-5; D may be TRBD1 (5 bases). Germline V lookup: CDR1 MNHEY, CDR2 SVGAGI. The V gene lost 6 bases and the J gene lost 3 bases, with 11 bases spanning the gap. The CDR3 contains 13 residues.

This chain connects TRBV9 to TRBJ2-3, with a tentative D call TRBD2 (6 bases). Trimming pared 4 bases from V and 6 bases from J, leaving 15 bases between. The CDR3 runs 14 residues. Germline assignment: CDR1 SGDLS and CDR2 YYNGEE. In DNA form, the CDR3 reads TGTGCCAGCAGCACCACGGGGGTGCGTGATACGCAGTATTTT. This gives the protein CASSTTGVRDTQYF.

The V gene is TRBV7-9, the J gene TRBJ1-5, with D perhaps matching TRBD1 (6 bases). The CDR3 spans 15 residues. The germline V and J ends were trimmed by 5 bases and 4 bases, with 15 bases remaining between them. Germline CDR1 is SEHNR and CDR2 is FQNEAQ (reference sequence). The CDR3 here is CASSGPGGRNQPQHF. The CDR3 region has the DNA TGTGCCAGCAGCGGCCCGGGGGGGCGGAATCAGCCCCAGCATTTT.